These 21 T cell receptor beta chains came from one sample sequenced in a study of cytomegalovirus exposure and HLA in healthy donors. PCR employed 60 Vbeta and 13 Jbeta primers. Clones were read by immunoSEQ multiplex PCR, and TCRdb kept only the in-frame ones, dropping some. The table has tens of thousands of clones, approximately 84% seen once. The sequencing input was PBMCs. The receptors originated from a girl aged 2-10 years in good health and CMV-seropositive.

The chain links TRBV18 to TRBJ1-2; D not resolved. Trimming removed 6 bases at V and 6 bases at J, with 11 bases between. Germline lookup yields CDR1 KGHSH and CDR2 LQKENI. This CDR3 contains 12 residues. CDR3 protein: CASSSEADGYTF. The CDR3 nucleotides read TGTGCCAGCTCTAGTGAAGCGGATGGCTACACCTTC.

In nucleotides, the CDR3 is TGTGCCAGCGGGGGGGGAGATACGCAGTATTTT. Its translation: CASGGGDTQYF. The chain recombines TRBV27 with TRBJ2-3; 7 bases align to TRBD2. The CDR3 totals 11 residues. V shed 8 bases, J shed 5 bases, and the junction held 1 base outside the gene matches. The germline V gene encodes CDR1 MNHEY and CDR2 SMNVEV (reference sequence).

The chain employs TRBV19 and TRBJ2-6; a weak D match, TRBD1 (6 bases). Germline V CDR1 and CDR2: LNHDA, SQIVND (reference sequence). This CDR3 is 19 amino acids long. Trimming stripped 3 bases from V and 0 bases from J, with 18 bases between. The CDR3 loop is CASSIGAGTFFSGANVLTF. DNA of the CDR3: TGTGCCAGTAGTATCGGGGCCGGGACATTCTTCTCTGGGGCCAACGTCCTGACTTTC.

The chain combines TRBV28 with TRBJ1-2; D gene ambiguous. Germline V gives CDR1 MDHEN, CDR2 SYDVKM. V lost 3 bases and J lost 0, with 8 bases in between. CDR3 length: 14 residues. The CDR3 sequence: CASSFSGANYGYTF. The CDR3 nucleotides are TGTGCCAGCAGTTTTTCCGGAGCTAACTATGGCTACACCTTC.

This clone showed up just a few times. J is TRBJ2-7 and V is TRBV4-1; a possible D gene is TRBD2 (6 bases). V lost 5 bases to trimming and J lost 3 bases, with 17 bases between them. CDR1 is MGHRA, CDR2 YSYEKL, per germline. CDR3 length: 15 amino acids. The DNA for the CDR3 is TGCGCCAGCAGCACTAGGGACTGGGCGAACTACGAGCAGTACTTC. Translating it yields CASSTRDWANYEQYF.

This clone was observed a handful of times. The V and J genes are TRBV2 and TRBJ2-5; D is perhaps TRBD1 (6 bases). V lost 7 bases, J lost 2 bases, and 11 bases lay in between. The CDR3 is 13 residues long. Germline V gene lookup returns CDR1 SNHLY and CDR2 FYNNEI. The CDR3 DNA sequence: TGTGCCAGCACAGGGGACACACAAGAGACCCAGTACTTC. Protein: CASTGDTQETQYF.

The CDR3 spells CASSLVASEAAEQYF. The CDR3, as DNA: TGTGCCAGCAGCTTGGTTGCTAGCGAGGCAGCTGAGCAGTACTTC. The rearrangement uses TRBV5-4 and TRBJ2-7; maybe TRBD2 (6 bases). Between the trimmed V and J ends, which lost 0 bases and 7 bases, there was a span of 17 bases. The CDR3 spans 15 residues. CDR1 SGHNT and CDR2 YYREEE come from the germline V gene (reference sequence).

The CDR3 bases are TGCGCCAGCAGCCTGACCGGGGGGGAGAACACCATATATTTT. As protein: CASSLTGGENTIYF. The V and J genes are TRBV5-1 and TRBJ1-3; perhaps TRBD1 as D (5 bases). The CDR3 extends over 14 amino acids. The germline V gene has CDR1 SGHRS and CDR2 YFSETQ. Trimming took 4 bases from V and 7 from J, leaving 15 bases between them. Drawing the rest from reference TRBV5-1 and TRBJ1-3, the complete variable domain is KAGVTQTPRYLIKTRGQQVTLSCSPISGHRSVSWYQQTPGQGLQFLFEYFSETQRNKGNFPGRFSGRQFSNSRSEMNVSTLELGDSALYLCASSLTGGENTIYFGEGSWLTVV.

This clone appeared a few times. V usage is TRBV14 and J usage is TRBJ2-1; TRBD2 matches at 15 bases. Per germline, CDR1 SGHDN and CDR2 FVKESK. The CDR3 covers 17 residues. V lost 4 bases, J lost 6 bases, and 7 bases stayed unmatched. The CDR3 nucleotides read TGTGCCAGCAGCCGACCGGGGGGACTAGCGGGAGGCAATGAGCAGTTCTTC. Amino acids: CASSRPGGLAGGNEQFF.

V gene TRBV7-5 combines with J gene TRBJ2-7; TRBD2 was called by the table and not checked on the DNA. TRBV7-5 is labeled a pseudogene. CDR3 length: 18 residues. CDR3 DNA sequence: TGTGCCAGAAGCTTAGCGATAGCTCGCAGCCTTATTCCCTACGAGCAGTACTTC. Translated, it gives CARSLAIARSLIPYEQYF.

This clone turned up a few times. The rearrangement uses TRBV15 and TRBJ2-5, with D uncertain. The CDR3 extends over 13 amino acids. Per the germline V gene, CDR1 is LNHNV and CDR2 is YYDKDF (reference sequence). The germline V and J ends were trimmed by 1 base and 5 bases, with 8 bases remaining between them. CDR3 sequence (DNA): TGTGCCACCAGCAGAGCTCCCGTGGAGACCCAGTACTTC. Translating gives CATSRAPVETQYF.

The chain is built from TRBV9 and TRBJ1-1; D remains unclear. V shed 0 bases and J shed 0 bases, with 15 bases lying between them. CDR3 size: 17 residues. Germline V lookup: CDR1 SGDLS, CDR2 YYNGEE. The CDR3 DNA reads TGTGCCAGCAGCGTAGCTGAGGGAATACTAATGAACACTGAAGCTTTCTTT. Translation: CASSVAEGILMNTEAFF.

The chain employs TRBV9 and TRBJ1-6, with 7 bases identical to TRBD1. Trimming removed 4 bases from V and 11 bases from J; junction bases left unmatched: 12. CDR1 and CDR2 (germline): SGDLS, YYNGEE. This CDR3 is built from 15 residues. This CDR3 reads CASSPETGLSAPLHF. As DNA, the CDR3 is TGTGCCAGCAGCCCAGAGACAGGGCTTTCGGCACCCCTCCACTTT.

The chain links TRBV9 to TRBJ1-5, with 7 bases matching TRBD1. The trim removed 4 bases at V and 4 bases at J, leaving 2 bases unmatched. Germline-derived CDR1 and CDR2 are SGDLS and YYNGEE. The CDR3 loop spans 13 amino acids. Here the CDR3 reads CASSKGQNQPQHF. For the CDR3, the DNA is TGTGCCAGCAGCAAGGGACAGAATCAGCCCCAGCATTTT.

The chain combines TRBV19 with TRBJ1-4; the match to TRBD1 covers 9 bases. Unmatched junction bases numbered 13, after V lost 9 bases and J lost 8 bases. This CDR3 has 15 residues. Germline assignment: CDR1 LNHDA and CDR2 SQIVND (reference sequence). CDR3 amino acids: CASRNNRDRDEKLFF. Written as DNA, the CDR3 is TGTGCCAGCCGAAACAACCGGGACAGGGACGAAAAACTGTTTTTT.

This chain uses TRBV29-1 with TRBJ2-2; D possibly corresponds to TRBD2 (6 bases). Trimming pared 4 bases from V and 1 base from J, leaving 13 bases between. The CDR3 has 15 residues. CDR1 is SQVTM, CDR2 ANQGSEA, per germline. Written as DNA, the CDR3 is TGCAGCGTTGTTTTGAGTAGCGGGAACACCGGGGAGCTGTTTTTT. Protein: CSVVLSSGNTGELFF.

This chain joins TRBV7-9 and TRBJ2-1; 7 bases fit TRBD2. This CDR3 is built from 13 residues. V was clipped by 4 bases and J by 6 bases; unmatched bases: 3. CDR1 and CDR2 from the germline V gene are SEHNR and FQNEAQ (reference sequence). CDR3 sequence: CASSWEGRNEQFF. The DNA for the CDR3 is TGTGCCAGCAGCTGGGAGGGGCGCAATGAGCAGTTCTTC.

This clone was detected only a few times. The chain has TRBV5-1 and TRBJ1-2; the D is unclear. V lost 3 bases, J lost 6 bases, and 9 bases lay in between. Germline V CDR1 and CDR2: SGHRS, YFSETQ. This CDR3 region has 12 residues. CDR3 protein: CASSSTVDGYTF. DNA for the CDR3: TGCGCCAGCAGCTCTACCGTAGATGGCTACACCTTC.

The CDR3 nucleotides are TGTGCCAGCAGCCAAGAGGGCCGATTGACAGATACGCAGTATTTT. Residues: CASSQEGRLTDTQYF. V usage is TRBV4-2 and J usage is TRBJ2-3; no clear D gene. The CDR3 length is 15 residues. Trimming took 0 bases from V and 3 from J, leaving 10 bases between them. Germline V gene lookup returns CDR1 LGHNA and CDR2 YNFKEQ.

CDR3 nucleotides: TGTGCCAGCCCTGGGATACTAGCGGGAGTTGGACTAACCACAGATACGCAGTATTTT. Protein sequence: CASPGILAGVGLTTDTQYF. The chain uses TRBV2 and TRBJ2-3, with 11 bases fitting TRBD2. Unmatched junction bases numbered 18, after V lost 8 bases and J lost 2 bases. In germline, CDR1 is SNHLY, CDR2 FYNNEI. The CDR3 has 19 residues.

The chain links TRBV28 to TRBJ2-3; 11 bases line up with TRBD2. Germline V lookup: CDR1 MDHEN, CDR2 SYDVKM. Trimming cost V 6 bases and J 9 bases; bases outside gene matches: 8. The CDR3 is 14 residues long. In nucleotides, the CDR3 is TGTGCCAGCAGGCTGACTAGCGGGATTAACACGCAGTATTTT. As protein: CASRLTSGINTQYF.